The 28 T cell receptor beta chains below all came from one sample that was sequenced in a study of sequential checkpoint blockade in melanoma. Clones were read by immunoSEQ multiplex PCR, and TCRdb kept only the in-frame ones, dropping some. The data contain around 26,000 clones, 77% of them singletons. Treatment described: randomized to nivolumab then ipilimumab (arm A) or the reverse (arm B). This material consisted of CD8+ T cells sorted from blood (inferred from file names), taken from a patient given nivolumab and ipilimumab in sequence. Every receptor here comes from a human donor with melanoma.

V is TRBV9 and J is TRBJ2-7, with 11 bases identical to TRBD2. The CDR3 sequence is 14 residues long. Per germline, CDR1 SGDLS and CDR2 YYNGEE. Losses at the gene ends were 3 bases for V and 4 bases for J; bases not matched to a gene: 3. CDR3 loop: CASSDGTSGYEQYF. Here the CDR3 DNA reads TGTGCCAGCAGCGACGGGACTAGCGGATACGAGCAGTACTTC. Drawing the rest from reference TRBV9 and TRBJ2-7, the complete variable domain is DSGVTQTPKHLITATGQRVTLRCSPRSGDLSVYWYQQSLDQGLQFLIQYYNGEERAKGNILERFSAQQFPDLHSELNLSSLELGDSALYFCASSDGTSGYEQYFGPGTRLTVT.

The V call is TRBV7-9, the J call TRBJ2-6; no reliable D call. The CDR3 is 16 amino acids. Trimming took off 1 base at V and 0 bases at J, with 7 bases between the two ends. Germline CDR1 reads SEHNR; CDR2 reads FQNEAQ (reference sequence). The CDR3 DNA reads TGTGCCAGCAGCTTAGTTAGGAGCTCTGGGGCCAACGTCCTGACTTTC. This sequence encodes CASSLVRSSGANVLTF.

The J gene is TRBJ2-5, the V gene TRBV28, with a possible D match to TRBD1 (5 bases). The end of the DNA is better explained by TRBJ2-7, so the J call may be wrong. The CDR3 consists of 13 residues. In germline, CDR1 is MDHEN, CDR2 SYDVKM. In nucleotides, the CDR3 is TGTGCCAGCAGTGAAGGGGACTCCTACGAGCAGTACTTC. This sequence encodes CASSEGDSYEQYF.

This clone was counted a few times. The chain uses TRBV7-9 and TRBJ2-5; TRBD1 might be the D (5 bases). The better agreement between TRBJ2-7 and the DNA end casts doubt on the J call. This CDR3 has 14 amino acids. CDR1 and CDR2 (germline): SEHNR, FQNEAQ (reference sequence). CDR3 sequence (DNA): TGTGCCAGCAGCTCTGGGGCTAAAGTCTACGAGCAGTACTTC. Translating it yields CASSSGAKVYEQYF.

The chain joins TRBV27 to TRBJ2-1, with 9 positions matching TRBD1. This CDR3 contains 16 residues. The germline gives CDR1 MNHEY, CDR2 SMNVEV (reference sequence). The V gene end was trimmed by 2 bases and the J gene end by 4 bases; junction bases not matched to a gene: 6. The CDR3 bases are TGTGCCAGCAGTTTAAAAGGGACAGGGACTTACAATGAGCAGTTCTTC. Translated: CASSLKGTGTYNEQFF.

The chain couples TRBV25-1 to TRBJ2-5, with 11 bases identical to TRBD1. This CDR3 is 14 amino acids long. With V trimmed by 4 bases and J by 4 bases, 2 bases remained unmatched. CDR1 and CDR2 (germline): MGHDK, SYGVNS. In DNA form, the CDR3 reads TGTGCCAGCAGTGTCGGACAGGGGGCAGAGACCCAGTACTTC. It is translated as CASSVGQGAETQYF.

This chain uses TRBV4-3 with TRBJ1-6; TRBD1 is a possible D gene (5 bases). This CDR3 is built from 19 residues. The V and J ends lost 1 base and 1 base respectively, with 17 bases between them. Germline values: CDR1 LGHNA, CDR2 YSLEER. The DNA for the CDR3 is TGCGCCAGCAGCCAAGTAGGTCCAGGGCCGGAGTCCTATAATTCACCCCTCCACTTT. It yields the protein CASSQVGPGPESYNSPLHF.

This clone was detected a few times. This sequence joins TRBV5-1 and TRBJ1-1; TRBD1 matches at 7 bases. Germline V gene lookup returns CDR1 SGHRS and CDR2 YFSETQ. This CDR3 is 15 amino acids long. V lost 1 base to trimming and J lost 4 bases; unmatched junction nucleotides: 7. CDR3 in amino acids: CASSLQTGSGTEAFF. The CDR3 nucleotides read TGCGCCAGCAGCTTGCAGACAGGGTCTGGCACTGAAGCTTTCTTT.

This chain connects TRBV19 to TRBJ2-1, with D uncertain. Per germline, CDR1 LNHDA and CDR2 SQIVND (reference sequence). V lost 3 bases and J 8 bases, leaving 5 bases between the germline ends. The CDR3 has 11 residues. CDR3 residues: CASSISDEQFF. The CDR3 DNA follows: TGTGCCAGTAGTATCTCGGATGAGCAGTTCTTC.

This clone was observed a few times. This chain uses TRBV29-1 with TRBJ2-7; TRBD2 aligns across 8 bases. The CDR3 loop spans 13 amino acids. Per the germline V gene, CDR1 is SQVTM and CDR2 is ANQGSEA. The junction had 4 bases not matched to a gene; V was cut back by 4 bases and J by 2 bases. The CDR3 DNA reads as TGCAGCGTTGTGGTAGCGGGGCCCTACGAGCAGTACTTC. Translation: CSVVVAGPYEQYF.

This chain links TRBV6-4 with TRBJ2-3, with 9 bases aligning to TRBD2. The CDR3 runs 16 residues. Per the germline V gene, CDR1 is MRHNA and CDR2 is SNTAGT. V gave up 3 bases and J gave up 2 bases; unmatched junction bases: 6. Written as DNA, the CDR3 is TGTGCCAGCAGTGAACGAGCGGGGGGCAACACAGATACGCAGTATTTT. It yields the protein CASSERAGGNTDTQYF.

The rearrangement links TRBV5-5 to TRBJ2-3; possible D gene TRBD1, 6 bases. The V end lost 0 bases, the J end lost 2 bases, and 7 bases lay between the germline ends. CDR1 is SGHKS, CDR2 YYEKEE, per germline (reference sequence). The CDR3 extends over 14 amino acids. CDR3 sequence reads: CASSLGTDTDTQYF. CDR3 sequence (DNA): TGTGCCAGCAGCTTGGGGACAGACACAGATACGCAGTATTTT.

This chain connects TRBV4-2 to TRBJ1-1; 11 bases agree with TRBD1. This CDR3 is built from 16 residues. V lost 3 bases to trimming and J lost 7 bases; unmatched junction nucleotides: 10. Looked up from germline, CDR1 is LGHNA and CDR2 is YNFKEQ. This chain's CDR3 is CASSQSGTGGTNEAFF. In DNA, the CDR3 is TGTGCCAGCAGCCAGTCCGGGACAGGGGGGACTAATGAAGCTTTCTTT.

J is TRBJ1-1 and V is TRBV5-4; weak D call: TRBD1 (6 bases). The CDR3 extends over 13 amino acids. Trimming took off 0 bases at V and 5 bases at J, with 8 bases between the two ends. Germline V gene sequence: CDR1 SGHNT, CDR2 YYREEE (reference sequence). DNA of the CDR3: TGTGCCAGCAGCTTGGGAACAGGGACTGAAGCTTTCTTT. Protein sequence: CASSLGTGTEAFF.

This clone occurred a few times. V and J are TRBV7-2 and TRBJ1-2, with D possibly being TRBD1 (5 bases). The CDR3 has 13 residues. The germline V gene has CDR1 SGHTA and CDR2 FQGNSA. Trimming removed 5 bases at V and 4 bases at J, with 11 bases between. The CDR3 bases are TGTGCCAGCAGCCGGGGGAGCCTCTATGGCTACACCTTC. As protein: CASSRGSLYGYTF.

This chain uses TRBV29-1 with TRBJ1-1; D gene uncertain. There are 12 residues in the CDR3. Trimming took 1 base from V and 6 from J, leaving 9 bases between them. Germline lookup yields CDR1 SQVTM and CDR2 ANQGSEA. For the CDR3, the DNA is TGCAGCGTTGAAGCACTTCGGGCTGAAGCTTTCTTT. Translation: CSVEALRAEAFF.

Concerning this clone itself: The sample has other DNA sequences that encode this CDR3 too. The rearrangement joins TRBV9 to TRBJ2-3, with 8 nucleotides matching TRBD1. CDR3 size: 15 residues. J gave up 5 bases and V 4 bases, and 9 bases lay outside the gene matches. Germline assignment: CDR1 SGDLS and CDR2 YYNGEE. The CDR3 sequence: CASSPGQGHQDTQYF. The CDR3 DNA reads TGTGCCAGCAGCCCAGGACAGGGACACCAAGATACGCAGTATTTT.

The V gene is TRBV9, the J gene TRBJ2-3; 9 positions agree with TRBD2. The trim removed 0 bases at V and 4 bases at J, leaving 15 bases unmatched. This CDR3 spans 19 amino acids. The germline V gene has CDR1 SGDLS and CDR2 YYNGEE. In nucleotides, the CDR3 is TGTGCCAGCAGCGTAGAGGCGTCGGAGGGCGGGAGGGCCGCAGATACGCAGTATTTT. As protein: CASSVEASEGGRAADTQYF.

This clone has a handful of counts. The rearrangement joins TRBV27 to TRBJ1-5; D is unresolved. The germline V and J ends were trimmed by 7 bases and 6 bases, with 10 bases remaining between them. Germline CDR1 is MNHEY and CDR2 is SMNVEV (reference sequence). This CDR3 contains 12 residues. In DNA, the CDR3 is TGTGCCAGCAAATCTGGGAGTCAGCCCCAGCATTTT. Its translation: CASKSGSQPQHF.

V usage is TRBV2 and J usage is TRBJ1-1; 9 nucleotides match TRBD1. The CDR3 has 14 amino acids. CDR1 is SNHLY, CDR2 FYNNEI, per germline. V gave up 6 bases and J gave up 3 bases; unmatched junction bases: 5. As DNA, the CDR3 is TGTGCCAGCAGAGCGACAGGGGGTGACACTGAAGCTTTCTTT. This gives the protein CASRATGGDTEAFF.

V and J are TRBV27 and TRBJ1-3; D ambiguous. The CDR3 is 16 residues long. Germline CDR1 and CDR2: MNHEY and SMNVEV (reference sequence). V lost 2 bases and J lost 0, with 11 bases in between. CDR3 in amino acids: CASSLEGGYSGNTIYF. The CDR3 bases are TGTGCCAGCAGTTTAGAAGGCGGCTACTCTGGAAACACCATATATTTT.

Only one count was recorded for this clone. The chain couples TRBV6-5 to TRBJ2-7; TRBD1 agrees at 11 bases. This CDR3 spans 15 amino acids. V shed 0 bases, J shed 3 bases, and the junction held 1 base outside the gene matches. Looked up from germline, CDR1 is MNHEY and CDR2 is SVGAGI. The CDR3 DNA is TGTGCCAGCAGTTACTCGGGGACAGGGGGCTACGAGCAGTACTTC. The encoded protein is CASSYSGTGGYEQYF.

The rearrangement joins TRBV7-9 to TRBJ2-5; perhaps TRBD1 as D (6 bases). CDR1 is SEHNR, CDR2 FQNEAQ, per germline (reference sequence). This CDR3 has 13 residues. The germline V and J ends were trimmed by 7 bases and 2 bases, with 11 bases remaining between them. This chain's CDR3 is CASKAGTQETQYF. CDR3 DNA sequence: TGTGCCAGCAAGGCCGGGACACAAGAGACCCAGTACTTC.

This sequence joins TRBV7-8 and TRBJ2-2; TRBD1 agrees at 7 bases. The junction had 13 bases not matched to a gene; V was cut back by 3 bases and J by 6 bases. The germline CDR1 and CDR2 sequences are SGHVS and FQNEAQ. CDR3 length: 17 residues. The CDR3 region has the DNA TGTGCCAGCAGCTTTCTTCCCCTAGGGACAGCTCCCGGGGAGCTGTTTTTT. Encoded protein: CASSFLPLGTAPGELFF.

The CDR3 spells CASTEGGAGAYEQYF. The CDR3 DNA reads as TGCGCCAGCACGGAGGGGGGGGCTGGGGCCTACGAGCAGTACTTC. V usage is TRBV23-1 and J usage is TRBJ2-7; the D gene is possibly TRBD2 (7 bases). TRBV23-1 qualifies as an ORF whose function is uncertain. Trimming pared 7 bases from V and 2 bases from J, leaving 18 bases between. This CDR3 is 15 amino acids long.

The CDR3: CASSFTGGVTGELFF. CDR3 nucleotide sequence: TGTGCCAGCAGCTTTACGGGGGGGGTCACCGGGGAGCTGTTTTTT. V and J are TRBV6-5 and TRBJ2-2; 8 bases agree with TRBD2. Germline V gene data show CDR1 as MNHEY and CDR2 as SVGAGI. The CDR3 contains 15 residues. The ends lost 6 bases at V and 4 bases at J; junction bases unmatched: 7.

This chain uses TRBV7-2 with TRBJ2-7, with TRBD1 matching over 7 bases. This CDR3 region has 13 residues. Germline loops: CDR1 SGHTA, CDR2 FQGNSA. Unmatched junction bases numbered 7, after V lost 5 bases and J lost 6 bases. CDR3 protein: CASSRLSGGEQYF. CDR3 in DNA: TGTGCCAGCAGCCGATTGTCAGGGGGCGAGCAGTACTTC.

The count of this clone is one. The chain uses TRBV6-5 and TRBJ2-7; TRBD2 agrees at 7 bases. The ends lost 11 bases at V and 0 bases at J; junction bases unmatched: 10. The germline V gene encodes CDR1 MNHEY and CDR2 SVGAGI. The CDR3 is 14 amino acids. The CDR3 coding sequence is TGTGCCGTCTGCGGGGGACCGACCTCCTACGAGCAGTACTTC. It codes for CAVCGGPTSYEQYF.